Listed below are T cell receptor beta chains from one sample, sequenced in a study of spatial heterogeneity in lung cancer. MiXCR was run by TCRdb on the 5' RACE reads, yielding one entry per CDR3 protein. The table lists more than 80,000 distinct CDR3 sequences, about an eighth of them singletons, with over 40% in the top ten. The material sequenced was PBMCs, taken at surgery. All receptors come from a male donor with early-stage non-small cell lung cancer. Each CDR3 is given with its conserved first and last residue. The order of the fields is CDR3 DNA, CDR3 protein, clone size, D gene, CDR3 length, J gene, V gene. The D gene is left open where the match is weak. Clone size is stated in some rows and not others, as once, few, many or a class when expanded.

CDR3 DNA: TGTGCCAGCAGCTCAACAGGACTGGTCAACGTCCTGACTTTC
CDR3 protein: CASSSTGLVNVLTF
clone size: many
D gene: -
CDR3 length: 14
J gene: TRBJ2-6
V gene: TRBV7-8

CDR3 DNA: TGTGCCAGCAGCCCAGACGGGGATTCTGAAGCTTTCTTT
CDR3 protein: CASSPDGDSEAFF
clone size: many
D gene: -
CDR3 length: 13
J gene: TRBJ1-1
V gene: TRBV7-2

CDR3 DNA: TGTGCCAGCAGTACGAGGGGACTTTCCCCCAACTTC
CDR3 protein: CASSTRGLSPNF
clone size: many
D gene: -
CDR3 length: 12
J gene: TRBJ2-5
V gene: TRBV12-3/TRBV12-4

CDR3 DNA: TGCGCCAGCAGCAGTGGACCGCTTGGAAACACCATATATTTT
CDR3 protein: CASSSGPLGNTIYF
clone size: -
D gene: -
CDR3 length: 14
J gene: TRBJ1-3
V gene: TRBV5-1

CDR3 DNA: TGTGCCAGCAGGCCTTCGTACCAAGAGACCCAGTACTTC
CDR3 protein: CASRPSYQETQYF
clone size: few
D gene: -
CDR3 length: 13
J gene: TRBJ2-5
V gene: TRBV6-2/TRBV6-3

CDR3 DNA: TGTGCCAGCAGGCCACTCCAGGGTATCGGCGGGGAGCTGTTTTTT
CDR3 protein: CASRPLQGIGGELFF
clone size: few
D gene: -
CDR3 length: 15
J gene: TRBJ2-2
V gene: TRBV6-6

CDR3 DNA: TGTGCCAGCAGCCCCACCCGGGGGTATGGCTACACCTTC
CDR3 protein: CASSPTRGYGYTF
clone size: few
D gene: -
CDR3 length: 13
J gene: TRBJ1-2
V gene: TRBV5-6

CDR3 DNA: TGTGCCAGCAGCTTAGTCGGTAGCGGGGGGTCTAGCACAGATACGCAGTATTTT
CDR3 protein: CASSLVGSGGSSTDTQYF
clone size: few
D gene: TRBD2
CDR3 length: 18
J gene: TRBJ2-3
V gene: TRBV7-2

CDR3 DNA: TGTGCCAGCAGTTTAGCGGGGTTCACAGATACGCAGTATTTT
CDR3 protein: CASSLAGFTDTQYF
clone size: many
D gene: -
CDR3 length: 14
J gene: TRBJ2-3
V gene: TRBV12-3/TRBV12-4

CDR3 DNA: TGTGCCAGTAGTTCAGGGGGCGAGACCCAGTACTTC
CDR3 protein: CASSSGGETQYF
clone size: -
D gene: TRBD1
CDR3 length: 12
J gene: TRBJ2-5
V gene: TRBV19

CDR3 DNA: TGCAGCGTTTTCGGGGTAGGGCACACTGAAGCTTTCTTT
CDR3 protein: CSVFGVGHTEAFF
clone size: few
D gene: -
CDR3 length: 13
J gene: TRBJ1-1
V gene: TRBV29-1

CDR3 DNA: TGCGCCAGCAGCTTGGAGCCCTCCGTGCAGTACTTC
CDR3 protein: CASSLEPSVQYF
clone size: many
D gene: -
CDR3 length: 12
J gene: TRBJ2-7
V gene: TRBV5-1

CDR3 DNA: TGTGCCAGCAGTATACGGAGTCAATCAGGCTACACCTTC
CDR3 protein: CASSIRSQSGYTF
clone size: -
D gene: -
CDR3 length: 13
J gene: TRBJ1-2
V gene: TRBV6-1

CDR3 DNA: TGTGCCAGCAGCTCCCCCCCGGGAGATACGCAGTATTTT
CDR3 protein: CASSSPPGDTQYF
clone size: few
D gene: -
CDR3 length: 13
J gene: TRBJ2-3
V gene: TRBV7-9

CDR3 DNA: TGCAGTGCCCCGAACAGGGACGAAAGCTACACCTTC
CDR3 protein: CSAPNRDESYTF
clone size: many
D gene: -
CDR3 length: 12
J gene: TRBJ1-2
V gene: TRBV20-1

CDR3 DNA: TGTGCCAGCAGCCCAGGGGCGGGAGGAAGGACCGGGGAGCTGTTTTTT
CDR3 protein: CASSPGAGGRTGELFF
clone size: few
D gene: TRBD2
CDR3 length: 16
J gene: TRBJ2-2
V gene: TRBV7-9

CDR3 DNA: TGTGCCAGCAGCTTAGTTCTCACAGATACGCAGTATTTT
CDR3 protein: CASSLVLTDTQYF
clone size: many
D gene: -
CDR3 length: 13
J gene: TRBJ2-3
V gene: TRBV7-2

CDR3 DNA: TGTGCCAGCAGCTTAGCCGGGCGGGAGACAGATACGCAGTATTTT
CDR3 protein: CASSLAGRETDTQYF
clone size: -
D gene: TRBD2
CDR3 length: 15
J gene: TRBJ2-3
V gene: TRBV7-9

CDR3 DNA: TGCGCCAGCAGGGCTACGGGCAGCAGCACAGATACGCAGTATTTT
CDR3 protein: CASRATGSSTDTQYF
clone size: few
D gene: -
CDR3 length: 15
J gene: TRBJ2-3
V gene: TRBV5-1

CDR3 DNA: TGTGCCAGCAGCCAACTAGCGGGAGGGGTCAATGAGCAGTTCTTC
CDR3 protein: CASSQLAGGVNEQFF
clone size: few
D gene: TRBD2
CDR3 length: 15
J gene: TRBJ2-1
V gene: TRBV14

CDR3 DNA: TGCAGTGCTGGTGGGCTAGCGAGTCGCAATGAGCAGTTCTTC
CDR3 protein: CSAGGLASRNEQFF
clone size: -
D gene: -
CDR3 length: 14
J gene: TRBJ2-1
V gene: TRBV20-1

CDR3 DNA: TGTGCCAGCAGTGGCAGGGTTTCGGAGACCCAGTACTTC
CDR3 protein: CASSGRVSETQYF
clone size: many
D gene: -
CDR3 length: 13
J gene: TRBJ2-5
V gene: TRBV27

CDR3 DNA: TGCAGTGCTAGAGATCAGGGTGAAAAACTGTTTTTT
CDR3 protein: CSARDQGEKLFF
clone size: many
D gene: -
CDR3 length: 12
J gene: TRBJ1-4
V gene: TRBV20-1

CDR3 DNA: TGTGCCAGCTCACCGTATAGGGGGCGAAATGGCTACACCTTC
CDR3 protein: CASSPYRGRNGYTF
clone size: many
D gene: TRBD1
CDR3 length: 14
J gene: TRBJ1-2
V gene: TRBV18

CDR3 DNA: TGTGCCTGGACGCCAGGGAATTCACCCCTCCACTTT
CDR3 protein: CAWTPGNSPLHF
clone size: many
D gene: -
CDR3 length: 12
J gene: TRBJ1-6
V gene: TRBV30

CDR3 DNA: TGCGCCAGCAGCCGAAAATACGCGAGATCGGGACAGGGCCTTACTGAAGCTTTCTTT
CDR3 protein: CASSRKYARSGQGLTEAFF
clone size: many
D gene: TRBD1
CDR3 length: 19
J gene: TRBJ1-1
V gene: TRBV4-3

CDR3 DNA: TGTGCCAGCAGAGGGAGAGACGGTAGCAATCAGCCCCAGCATTTT
CDR3 protein: CASRGRDGSNQPQHF
clone size: -
D gene: -
CDR3 length: 15
J gene: TRBJ1-5
V gene: TRBV2

CDR3 DNA: TGCAGTGCTAGAGGCCGACTCGAGGCCTACGAGCAGTACTTC
CDR3 protein: CSARGRLEAYEQYF
clone size: -
D gene: -
CDR3 length: 14
J gene: TRBJ2-7
V gene: TRBV20-1

CDR3 DNA: TGTGCCAGCAGTCCAATAAACACTGAAGCTTTCTTT
CDR3 protein: CASSPINTEAFF
clone size: few
D gene: -
CDR3 length: 12
J gene: TRBJ1-1
V gene: TRBV28

CDR3 DNA: TGTGCCAGCAGCTTACAGACTAGATCAGATACGCAGTATTTT
CDR3 protein: CASSLQTRSDTQYF
clone size: -
D gene: -
CDR3 length: 14
J gene: TRBJ2-3
V gene: TRBV7-6

CDR3 DNA: TGCAGCGTTGACGGCACGACTAGCACAGATACGCAGTATTTT
CDR3 protein: CSVDGTTSTDTQYF
clone size: -
D gene: -
CDR3 length: 14
J gene: TRBJ2-3
V gene: TRBV29-1

CDR3 DNA: TGCAGTGCTATCTCCGCACGGGGGGTTGGCTACGAGCAGTACTTC
CDR3 protein: CSAISARGVGYEQYF
clone size: -
D gene: TRBD2
CDR3 length: 15
J gene: TRBJ2-7
V gene: TRBV20-1

CDR3 DNA: TGCGCCAGCAGCTTGGTGGCGAACACTGAAGCTTTCTTT
CDR3 protein: CASSLVANTEAFF
clone size: few
D gene: -
CDR3 length: 13
J gene: TRBJ1-1
V gene: TRBV5-1

CDR3 DNA: TGCAGTGCCCAATACGGACGGAGCTCGAATAGCAATCAGCCCCAGCATTTT
CDR3 protein: CSAQYGRSSNSNQPQHF
clone size: few
D gene: -
CDR3 length: 17
J gene: TRBJ1-5
V gene: TRBV20-1

CDR3 DNA: TGTGCCATCAGTGCTAGCGGGGATGAGACCCAGTACTTC
CDR3 protein: CAISASGDETQYF
clone size: many
D gene: TRBD2
CDR3 length: 13
J gene: TRBJ2-5
V gene: TRBV10-3

CDR3 DNA: TGCGCCAGCAGCCAAATCGATGGAGGAAACACCATATATTTT
CDR3 protein: CASSQIDGGNTIYF
clone size: many
D gene: -
CDR3 length: 14
J gene: TRBJ1-3
V gene: TRBV4-3

CDR3 DNA: TGTGCCAGCAGCTTACAGGGTTATGCAGATACGCAGTATTTT
CDR3 protein: CASSLQGYADTQYF
clone size: -
D gene: -
CDR3 length: 14
J gene: TRBJ2-3
V gene: TRBV11-2

CDR3 DNA: TGTGCCAGCAGTTCGGAGGACAGGGGGCCAAGGGAAAAACTGTTTTTT
CDR3 protein: CASSSEDRGPREKLFF
clone size: few
D gene: TRBD1
CDR3 length: 16
J gene: TRBJ1-4
V gene: TRBV12-3/TRBV12-4

CDR3 DNA: TGTGCCAGCAGCCCCCGACAGGGGAAAGGATCACCCCTCCACTTT
CDR3 protein: CASSPRQGKGSPLHF
clone size: few
D gene: TRBD1
CDR3 length: 15
J gene: TRBJ1-6
V gene: TRBV7-2

CDR3 DNA: TGTGCCAGCAGCCTTGGGGGGGCGTCGGTGAACACTGAAGCTTTCTTT
CDR3 protein: CASSLGGASVNTEAFF
clone size: many
D gene: -
CDR3 length: 16
J gene: TRBJ1-1
V gene: TRBV4-2

CDR3 DNA: TGTGCCAGCAGAGCACTAGTCGATACGCAGTATTTT
CDR3 protein: CASRALVDTQYF
clone size: many
D gene: -
CDR3 length: 12
J gene: TRBJ2-3
V gene: TRBV2

CDR3 DNA: TGTGCCAGCCGCGACAGGGGACCCTCTGGAAACACCATATATTTT
CDR3 protein: CASRDRGPSGNTIYF
clone size: few
D gene: TRBD1
CDR3 length: 15
J gene: TRBJ1-3
V gene: TRBV6-5

CDR3 DNA: TGCAGCGTTGTAGGGACAGGGGGAGGCGAGCAGTACTTC
CDR3 protein: CSVVGTGGGEQYF
clone size: -
D gene: TRBD1
CDR3 length: 13
J gene: TRBJ2-7
V gene: TRBV29-1

CDR3 DNA: TGTGCCAGCAGCTTAGCACAACTCAATCAGCCCCAGCATTTT
CDR3 protein: CASSLAQLNQPQHF
clone size: few
D gene: -
CDR3 length: 14
J gene: TRBJ1-5
V gene: TRBV7-2

CDR3 DNA: TGTGCCAGCAGCGCTCCGGGACAGGGGCCTACGAAGCAGTACTTC
CDR3 protein: CASSAPGQGPTKQYF
clone size: many
D gene: TRBD1
CDR3 length: 15
J gene: TRBJ2-7
V gene: TRBV9

CDR3 DNA: TGCAGTGCTAGAAGAGTAGCGGCTTACAATGAGCAGTTCTTC
CDR3 protein: CSARRVAAYNEQFF
clone size: -
D gene: -
CDR3 length: 14
J gene: TRBJ2-1
V gene: TRBV20-1

CDR3 DNA: TGTGCCACCAGTGACGGCGGGAGGGCTCTTGATGAGCAGTTCTTC
CDR3 protein: CATSDGGRALDEQFF
clone size: many
D gene: TRBD2
CDR3 length: 15
J gene: TRBJ2-1
V gene: TRBV24-1

CDR3 DNA: TGTGCCAGCAGCTCCCCCCGGGACACCTCAAACACCGGGGAGCTGTTTTTT
CDR3 protein: CASSSPRDTSNTGELFF
clone size: many
D gene: -
CDR3 length: 17
J gene: TRBJ2-2
V gene: TRBV7-9

CDR3 DNA: TGTGCCAGCAGCCAAGCCCGGGGTAGCGGGAAGAATGAGCAGTTCTTC
CDR3 protein: CASSQARGSGKNEQFF
clone size: -
D gene: TRBD2
CDR3 length: 16
J gene: TRBJ2-1
V gene: TRBV4-2

CDR3 DNA: TGTGCCAGCAACCCCCTGGCGGGGGGCCACACAGATACGCAGTATTTT
CDR3 protein: CASNPLAGGHTDTQYF
clone size: -
D gene: TRBD2
CDR3 length: 16
J gene: TRBJ2-3
V gene: TRBV6-2/TRBV6-3

CDR3 DNA: TGCAGTGCTAGTAACCCGGGAGGCTACAATGAGCAGTTCTTC
CDR3 protein: CSASNPGGYNEQFF
clone size: many
D gene: TRBD2
CDR3 length: 14
J gene: TRBJ2-1
V gene: TRBV20-1

CDR3 DNA: TGTGCCAGCAGCTTTCGGGCAGGGCGAACTGAAGCTTTCTTT
CDR3 protein: CASSFRAGRTEAFF
clone size: few
D gene: -
CDR3 length: 14
J gene: TRBJ1-1
V gene: TRBV11-2

CDR3 DNA: TGTGCCAGCAGCTTCCCCCGGGATCTGTACCAAGAGACCCAGTACTTC
CDR3 protein: CASSFPRDLYQETQYF
clone size: few
D gene: -
CDR3 length: 16
J gene: TRBJ2-5
V gene: TRBV7-9